The present entry profiles one T cell receptor (beta chain) with its context. The data stem from a study of shared clonotypes between healthy human individuals. Original processing notes: Junction-only immunoSEQ sequences carried no quality scores, so filtering differed. TCRdb's table, derived via immunoSEQ multiplex PCR, lists solely in-frame clones and lacks some. V and J calls and clone size follow that table, whereas D and trimming were derived from the DNA. This sample has more than 400,000 clones; approximately 94% occur once, and the top ten carry approximately 0.067%. Trimming left V 2 bases short and J 3 bases short, with 14 bases between. The CDR3 totals 15 residues. The germline gives CDR1 MNHEY, CDR2 SVGAGI.

The sequenced material came from naive CD4+ T cells sorted from blood. Indicated subset: CD45RA+ positively selected. This receptor was taken from a young woman in good health. The chain carries TRBV6-5 and TRBJ2-7; D may be TRBD2 (6 bases). The CDR3 protein is CASSYGSSGLYEQYF. The CDR3 coding sequence is TGTGCCAGCAGTTACGGGTCCAGCGGGCTCTACGAGCAGTACTTC.